The 10 T cell receptor beta chains below were found in one sample sequenced in a study of cytomegalovirus exposure and HLA in healthy donors. PCR involved 60 Vbeta and 13 Jbeta primers. TCRdb's copy holds only in-frame clones and misses some; the assay was immunoSEQ multiplex PCR. The sample consists of fewer than 250,000 clones, around 85% of them appearing once. The specimen was PBMCs. Source of these receptors: a girl aged 2-10 years in good health and CMV-seronegative.

This chain connects TRBV9 to TRBJ1-1, with TRBD1 matching over 7 bases. V lost 4 bases to trimming and J lost 1 base; unmatched junction nucleotides: 4. The CDR3 covers 14 residues. Germline CDR1 reads SGDLS; CDR2 reads YYNGEE. The CDR3 is CASSTRQGNTEAFF. CDR3 sequence (DNA): TGTGCCAGCAGCACCCGACAGGGGAACACTGAAGCTTTCTTT. The full variable domain, in which reference TRBV9 and TRBJ1-1 provide the parts outside the CDR3, is DSGVTQTPKHLITATGQRVTLRCSPRSGDLSVYWYQQSLDQGLQFLIQYYNGEERAKGNILERFSAQQFPDLHSELNLSSLELGDSALYFCASSTRQGNTEAFFGQGTRLTVV.

This clone was observed once. J is TRBJ2-2 and V is TRBV28; 7 nucleotides match TRBD1. CDR1 MDHEN and CDR2 SYDVKM come from the germline V gene. V was pared by 8 bases and J by 6 bases, with 9 bases of the junction left unmatched. The CDR3 spans 14 residues. CDR3 region: CASGRQGAPGELFF. The CDR3 DNA reads as TGTGCCAGCGGAAGACAGGGAGCCCCCGGGGAGCTGTTTTTT.

The gene calls are TRBV6-5 and TRBJ1-1; D may be TRBD1 (5 bases). With 0 bases removed from V and 3 bases from J, the gap between germline ends came to 14 bases. The CDR3 covers 16 residues. Germline-derived CDR1 and CDR2 are MNHEY and SVGAGI. The CDR3 is CASSYSKGWGDTEAFF. CDR3 in DNA: TGTGCCAGCAGTTACTCGAAAGGGTGGGGGGACACTGAAGCTTTCTTT.

The J gene is TRBJ2-3, the V gene TRBV6-1; tentative D call: TRBD2 (5 bases). This CDR3 region has 14 residues. Germline V gives CDR1 MNHNS, CDR2 SASEGT. V was pared by 1 base and J by 2 bases, with 7 bases between. CDR3 amino acids: CASSEGTLTDTQYF. The DNA of the CDR3 is TGTGCCAGCAGTGAAGGGACTCTCACAGATACGCAGTATTTT.

This chain joins TRBV10-3 and TRBJ2-7, with D perhaps TRBD2 (5 bases). The CDR3 loop spans 13 amino acids. V lost 7 bases and J 6 bases, leaving 16 bases between the germline ends. The V gene's germline CDR1 is ENHRY and CDR2 SYGVKD. The CDR3 loop is CAITPSPGGEQYF. For the CDR3, the DNA is TGTGCCATCACCCCGTCCCCTGGAGGCGAGCAGTACTTC.

This clone was observed a single time. The chain employs TRBV2 and TRBJ2-7; D unresolved. V lost 5 bases to trimming and J lost 3 bases, with 11 bases between them. This CDR3 spans 13 amino acids. The germline CDR1 and CDR2 sequences are SNHLY and FYNNEI. Here the CDR3 DNA reads TGTGCCAGCAGTCTAGTGAAAGTCTACGAGCAGTACTTC. Translating gives CASSLVKVYEQYF.

This rearrangement joins TRBV11-3 to TRBJ2-1; D possibly corresponds to TRBD2 (6 bases). CDR3 length: 16 residues. Germline lookup yields CDR1 SGHNT and CDR2 YENEEA. The germline V and J ends were trimmed by 2 bases and 7 bases, with 18 bases remaining between them. This chain's CDR3 is CASSLNSLGSRNEQFF. The CDR3 DNA reads TGTGCCAGCAGCTTAAATTCTCTCGGGAGTCGGAATGAGCAGTTCTTC.

V usage is TRBV7-3 and J usage is TRBJ2-3, with 7 bases identical to TRBD2. The germline gives CDR1 SGHTA, CDR2 FQGTGA. J was trimmed by 0 bases and V by 2 bases; bases with no gene match: 8. This CDR3 spans 17 amino acids. CDR3 DNA sequence: TGTGCCAGCAGCTTATCACCCCCGGGAGGTAGCACAGATACGCAGTATTTT. This codes for CASSLSPPGGSTDTQYF. Drawing the rest from reference TRBV7-3 and TRBJ2-3, the complete variable domain is GAGVSQTPSNKVTEKGKYVELRCDPISGHTALYWYRQSLGQGPEFLIYFQGTGAADDSGLPNDRFFAVRPEGSVSTLKIQRTERGDSAVYLCASSLSPPGGSTDTQYFGPGTRLTVL.

J is TRBJ2-7 and V is TRBV18; possibly TRBD1 for D (5 bases). Germline V gene data show CDR1 as KGHSH and CDR2 as LQKENI. CDR3 length: 14 residues. V was pared by 4 bases and J by 2 bases, with 12 bases between. CDR3 protein: CASSRGQNAYEQYF. In DNA form, the CDR3 reads TGTGCCAGCTCACGGGGCCAGAATGCCTACGAGCAGTACTTC.

CDR3 region: CASSLRNTGELFF. The CDR3 DNA sequence: TGTGCCAGCAGCCTTAGAAACACCGGGGAGCTGTTTTTT. The genes are TRBV7-3 and TRBJ2-2; D unresolved. The CDR3 is 13 amino acids. Germline V CDR1 and CDR2: SGHTA, FQGTGA. V dropped 5 bases and J dropped 2 bases, with 6 bases sitting between them.